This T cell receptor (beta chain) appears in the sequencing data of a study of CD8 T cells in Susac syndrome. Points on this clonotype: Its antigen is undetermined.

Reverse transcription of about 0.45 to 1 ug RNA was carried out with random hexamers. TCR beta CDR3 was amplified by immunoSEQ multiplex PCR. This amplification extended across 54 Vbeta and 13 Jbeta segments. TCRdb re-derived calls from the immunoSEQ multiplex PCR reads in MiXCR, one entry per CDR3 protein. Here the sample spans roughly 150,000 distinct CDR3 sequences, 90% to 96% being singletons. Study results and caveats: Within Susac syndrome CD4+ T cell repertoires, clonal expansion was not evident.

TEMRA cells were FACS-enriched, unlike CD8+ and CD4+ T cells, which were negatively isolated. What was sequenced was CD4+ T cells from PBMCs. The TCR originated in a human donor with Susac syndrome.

In DNA form, the CDR3 reads TGCACCAGCAGCCCTCCCGGCCTACACGAGCAGTACTTC. This translates into CTSSPPGLHEQYF. The V gene is TRBV1, the J gene TRBJ2-7; TRBD1, as called in the table, went unchecked against the DNA. TRBV1 is flagged as a pseudogene. CDR3 size: 13 residues.